The 26 T cell receptor beta chains below all came from one sample that was sequenced in a study of T cells after posttransplantation cyclophosphamide. Cells defined as naive were viable CD3+CD4+ or CD3+CD8+ and CCR7+CD45RA+CD45RO-CD95-CD27+CD28+. TCRdb keeps only in-frame clones here, not all; method: immunoSEQ multiplex PCR. This sample has about 32,000 clones, with about 91% found just once. The sequenced material came from naive CD4+ T cells sorted from blood. These receptor sequences come from a man aged 25-40 years in good health and a related stem cell transplant donor.

This clone was counted a single time. The chain links TRBV6-1 to TRBJ1-2, with D possibly matching TRBD1 (6 bases). Trimming removed 8 bases at V and 5 bases at J, with 18 bases between. CDR3 length: 14 residues. The germline V gene encodes CDR1 MNHNS and CDR2 SASEGT. CDR3 in DNA: TGTGCCAGCGGTCCCATGACAGGCTTGTATGGCTACACCTTC. This sequence encodes CASGPMTGLYGYTF.

This CDR3 reads CAISESERGNYGYTF. CDR3 sequence (DNA): TGTGCCATCAGTGAGTCTGAAAGGGGTAACTATGGCTACACCTTC. The rearrangement uses TRBV10-3 and TRBJ1-2, with D possibly being TRBD1 (5 bases). Trimming cost V 0 bases and J 1 base, with 9 bases left between them. This CDR3 is 15 amino acids long. The germline V gene encodes CDR1 ENHRY and CDR2 SYGVKD.

The V and J genes are TRBV4-3 and TRBJ2-2, with TRBD2 matching 13 bases. Per the germline V gene, CDR1 is LGHNA and CDR2 is YSLEER. The V gene end was trimmed by 3 bases and the J gene end by 1 base; junction bases not matched to a gene: 5. This CDR3 has 18 residues. This CDR3 reads CASSHRLAGGLNTGELFF. CDR3 nucleotides: TGCGCCAGCAGCCACAGACTAGCGGGGGGCCTGAACACCGGGGAGCTGTTTTTT.

The chain links TRBV11-3 to TRBJ2-1; D is possibly TRBD1 (6 bases). This CDR3 is built from 15 residues. V lost 1 base to trimming and J lost 5 bases, with 12 bases between them. Germline V gene sequence: CDR1 SGHNT, CDR2 YENEEA. Here the CDR3 reads CASSLVSGENNEQFF. As DNA, the CDR3 is TGTGCCAGCAGCTTAGTTTCAGGGGAGAACAATGAGCAGTTCTTC.

The chain uses TRBV5-1 and TRBJ1-6; D call uncertain. Between the trimmed V and J ends, which lost 4 bases and 8 bases, there was a span of 10 bases. Germline CDR1 and CDR2: SGHRS and YFSETQ. This CDR3 has 13 amino acids. The CDR3, as DNA: TGCGCCAGCAGCCTGACTGAGGATTCACCCCTCCACTTT. Its translation is CASSLTEDSPLHF. Supplemented by reference TRBV5-1 and TRBJ1-6, the full variable domain reads KAGVTQTPRYLIKTRGQQVTLSCSPISGHRSVSWYQQTPGQGLQFLFEYFSETQRNKGNFPGRFSGRQFSNSRSEMNVSTLELGDSALYLCASSLTEDSPLHFGNGTRLTVT.

The genes are TRBV6-5 and TRBJ1-1; D gene unclear. This CDR3 has 15 amino acids. The germline CDR1 and CDR2 sequences are MNHEY and SVGAGI. Trimming took 6 bases from V and 0 from J, leaving 14 bases between them. In DNA form, the CDR3 reads TGTGCCAGCAGGTTACGGAGGGCCATGAACACTGAAGCTTTCTTT. Translation: CASRLRRAMNTEAFF.

This chain joins TRBV5-8 and TRBJ1-4; D remains ambiguous. Germline loops: CDR1 SGHTS, CDR2 YDEGEE. With 5 bases removed from V and 0 bases from J, the gap between germline ends came to 14 bases. CDR3 length: 16 residues. The CDR3 DNA reads as TGTGCCAGCAGTTTCAGAGGTGCAACAACTAATGAAAAACTGTTTTTT. Amino acid sequence: CASSFRGATTNEKLFF.

This clone was counted between two and nine times. The CDR3 nucleotides read TGTGCCAGCAGCCAAGATTTTGGGCCCCGGCAGTTCTTC. This sequence encodes CASSQDFGPRQFF. The chain carries TRBV14 and TRBJ2-1; D unclear. This CDR3 contains 13 residues. CDR1 SGHDN and CDR2 FVKESK come from the germline V gene. V lost 0 bases and J lost 12, with 12 bases in between.

This clone has a single count. The gene calls are TRBV5-6 and TRBJ1-5, with 8 nucleotides matching TRBD1. This CDR3 spans 15 amino acids. V lost 3 bases, J lost 5 bases, and 7 bases stayed unmatched. CDR1 is SGHDT and CDR2 is YYEEEE in the germline V gene. Here the CDR3 reads CASSSLDRGDQPQHF. Written as DNA, the CDR3 is TGTGCCAGCAGCTCGCTAGACAGGGGCGATCAGCCCCAGCATTTT.

The chain is built from TRBV5-1 and TRBJ2-2, with TRBD2 matching 8 bases. The length of the CDR3 is 16 residues. J lost 2 bases, V lost 3 bases, and 6 bases had no gene match. CDR1 SGHRS and CDR2 YFSETQ come from the germline V gene. The CDR3, as DNA: TGCGCCAGCAGCTCCCTTAGCGGGGTAAACACCGGGGAGCTGTTTTTT. As protein: CASSSLSGVNTGELFF.

This clone was recorded a few times. The rearrangement links TRBV6-6 to TRBJ1-1, with a tentative D call TRBD1 (5 bases). This CDR3 comprises 14 residues. Trimming pared 7 bases from V and 0 bases from J, leaving 12 bases between. The V gene's germline CDR1 is MNHNY and CDR2 SVGAGI (reference sequence). CDR3 amino acids: CASNSGAVNTEAFF. CDR3 DNA: TGTGCCAGCAATAGCGGGGCCGTGAACACTGAAGCTTTCTTT.

This clone was counted a single time. The chain links TRBV2 to TRBJ2-3, with 11 bases lining up with TRBD2. CDR3 size: 14 residues. Germline assignment: CDR1 SNHLY and CDR2 FYNNEI. V lost 11 bases and J lost 4; bases outside the gene matches: 8. CDR3 in DNA: TGTGCCCGCACTAGCGGGGGTTACCCAGATACGCAGTATTTT. Its translation is CARTSGGYPDTQYF. Full variable domain (outside the CDR3, taken from reference TRBV2 and TRBJ2-3): EPEVTQTPSHQVTQMGQEVILRCVPISNHLYFYWYRQILGQKVEFLVSFYNNEISEKSEIFDDQFSVERPDGSNFTLKIRSTKLEDSAMYFCARTSGGYPDTQYFGPGTRLTVL.

The J gene is TRBJ2-7, the V gene TRBV5-6; TRBD2 is a possible D gene (7 bases). Germline loops: CDR1 SGHDT, CDR2 YYEEEE. The CDR3 has 15 residues. V was pared by 4 bases and J by 3 bases, with 17 bases between. CDR3 DNA sequence: TGTGCCAGCAGCGAGAGAGGGGGGGCCATCTACGAGCAGTACTTC. It yields the protein CASSERGGAIYEQYF.

This chain uses TRBV19 with TRBJ1-1, with a tentative D call TRBD1 (6 bases). The germline gives CDR1 LNHDA, CDR2 SQIVND (reference sequence). The V and J ends lost 4 bases and 8 bases respectively, with 11 bases between them. There are 12 residues in the CDR3. The CDR3 DNA follows: TGTGCCAGTAGTAGGGACACCTTCGAAGCTTTCTTT. Its translation is CASSRDTFEAFF.

This chain joins TRBV11-2 and TRBJ2-2; D is perhaps TRBD2 (5 bases). The CDR3 contains 15 residues. Trimming shortened V by 1 base and J by 0 bases, and 6 bases separated the two germline ends. Germline V gene sequence: CDR1 SGHAT, CDR2 FQNNGV. CDR3 sequence (DNA): TGTGCCAGCAGCTTAGTGCGGGCGAACACCGGGGAGCTGTTTTTT. This gives the protein CASSLVRANTGELFF.

The chain couples TRBV19 to TRBJ1-2, with 10 bases that match TRBD1. The V and J ends lost 3 bases and 4 bases, in that order; junction bases with no gene match: 2. Germline V gives CDR1 LNHDA, CDR2 SQIVND (reference sequence). The CDR3 consists of 14 residues. The CDR3 loop reads CASSIRDRGYGYTF. In DNA, the CDR3 is TGTGCCAGTAGTATTAGGGACAGGGGCTATGGCTACACCTTC.

The J gene is TRBJ1-2, the V gene TRBV19; D is undetermined. CDR1 LNHDA and CDR2 SQIVND come from the germline V gene (reference sequence). V was shortened by 3 bases and J by 1 base, with 12 bases between the two germline ends. The CDR3 covers 15 residues. In nucleotides, the CDR3 is TGTGCCAGTAGTATGCGGGCCAGCAGTAACTATGGCTACACCTTC. This gives the protein CASSMRASSNYGYTF.

The rearrangement joins TRBV11-1 to TRBJ2-1, with 11 bases that match TRBD1. This CDR3 is 15 amino acids long. CDR1 is SGHAT and CDR2 is FQDESV in the germline V gene (reference sequence). V dropped 5 bases and J dropped 7; count of bases not matched to a gene: 7. The CDR3 DNA reads TGTGCCAGCAGCCCCGGACAGGGGGCTAAGAATGAGCAGTTCTTC. Translated: CASSPGQGAKNEQFF. The complete variable domain, with remaining parts taken from reference TRBV11-1 and TRBJ2-1, reads EAEVAQSPRYKITEKSQAVAFWCDPISGHATLYWYRQILGQGPELLVQFQDESVVDDSQLPKDRFSAERLKGVDSTLKIQPAELGDSAMYLCASSPGQGAKNEQFFGPGTRLTVL.

The chain recombines TRBV5-1 with TRBJ1-2; no reliable D call. V was pared by 1 base and J by 3 bases, with 10 bases between. Per the germline V gene, CDR1 is SGHRS and CDR2 is YFSETQ. The CDR3 runs 14 residues. CDR3 sequence: CASSLIPEDYGYTF. The CDR3 bases are TGCGCCAGCAGCTTGATCCCAGAGGACTATGGCTACACCTTC.

The CDR3 loop reads CASSRSYEQYF. In nucleotides, the CDR3 is TGTGCCAGCAGTCGGAGCTACGAGCAGTACTTC. This sequence joins TRBV27 and TRBJ2-7; no firm D call. This CDR3 spans 11 amino acids. Between the trimmed V and J ends, which lost 5 bases and 3 bases, there was a span of 5 bases. The germline gives CDR1 MNHEY, CDR2 SMNVEV (reference sequence).

This chain's CDR3 is CASPGDSLYNEQFF. The CDR3 nucleotides are TGTGCCAGTCCGGGGGATTCTCTCTACAATGAGCAGTTCTTC. This chain links TRBV6-1 with TRBJ2-1, with D tentatively TRBD2 (6 bases). Germline V gene data show CDR1 as MNHNS and CDR2 as SASEGT. There are 14 residues in the CDR3. The V end lost 9 bases, the J end lost 3 bases, and 15 bases lay between the germline ends.

The V call is TRBV7-9, the J call TRBJ1-2; TRBD1 aligns across 7 bases. Unmatched junction bases numbered 9, after V lost 6 bases and J lost 2 bases. Germline assignment: CDR1 SEHNR and CDR2 FQNEAQ (reference sequence). There are 15 residues in the CDR3. The CDR3 sequence: CASSFSGGQNYGYTF. In nucleotides, the CDR3 is TGTGCCAGCAGTTTTTCCGGGGGACAGAACTATGGCTACACCTTC.

V is TRBV7-3 and J is TRBJ1-2; weak D call: TRBD1 (5 bases). Trimming shortened V by 0 bases and J by 5 bases, and 16 bases separated the two germline ends. CDR3 length equals 16 residues. The V gene's germline CDR1 is SGHTA and CDR2 FQGTGA. CDR3 sequence: CASSLTGDGGDYGYTF. CDR3 bases: TGTGCCAGCAGCTTAACGGGCGACGGGGGAGATTATGGCTACACCTTC.

The gene calls are TRBV5-8 and TRBJ2-1, with D perhaps TRBD1 (6 bases). V gave up 0 bases and J gave up 1 base, with 8 bases separating them. The CDR3 is made up of 15 amino acids. The germline V gene encodes CDR1 SGHTS and CDR2 YDEGEE. The CDR3 spells CASSLDRASYNEQFF. The CDR3 DNA is TGTGCCAGCAGCTTGGACAGGGCGTCCTACAATGAGCAGTTCTTC.

This clone was counted a few times. The genes are TRBV19 and TRBJ2-1, with a tentative D call TRBD1 (5 bases). In germline, CDR1 is LNHDA, CDR2 SQIVND (reference sequence). V dropped 0 bases and J dropped 4 bases, with 13 bases sitting between them. This CDR3 comprises 16 residues. CDR3 nucleotides: TGTGCCAGTAGTATAGATTCCGTAGGGGTTTACAATGAGCAGTTCTTC. It encodes CASSIDSVGVYNEQFF.

This chain connects TRBV18 to TRBJ1-2; TRBD1 aligns across 10 bases. The ends lost 6 bases at V and 6 bases at J; junction bases unmatched: 4. Germline values: CDR1 KGHSH, CDR2 LQKENI. CDR3 length: 13 residues. The CDR3 here is CASSGTGAHGYTF. The CDR3 DNA follows: TGTGCCAGCTCGGGGACAGGGGCGCATGGCTACACCTTC. The variable domain in full, completed from reference TRBV18 and TRBJ1-2, reads NAGVMQNPRHLVRRRGQEARLRCSPMKGHSHVYWYRQLPEEGLKFMVYLQKENIIDESGMPKERFSAEFPKEGPSILRIQQVVRGDSAAYFCASSGTGAHGYTFGSGTRLTVV.